The 28 T cell receptor beta chains presented below share a single source sample, sequenced in a study of CD8+ T cells in alopecia areata. Following RNA extraction, reverse transcription yielded cDNA that acted as the sequencing template. Sequencing was performed with immunoSEQ multiplex PCR; in TCRdb, only in-frame clones are kept and a portion is missing. The sample consists of some 190,000 clones, more than 55% of them appearing once. Treatment defined: oral pan-JAK inhibitor, 5-10 mg twice daily. The input for sequencing was CD4+ T cells sorted from blood, taken at week 49, from a patient treated with tofacitinib. All receptors derive from a human donor with alopecia areata.

The chain couples TRBV25-1 to TRBJ1-2; 9 nucleotides align to TRBD1. CDR1 and CDR2 (germline): MGHDK, SYGVNS. The CDR3 is 14 residues long. V was pared by 4 bases and J by 1 base, with 1 base of the junction left unmatched. CDR3 region: CASSGGQGNYGYTF. The CDR3 bases are TGTGCCAGCAGTGGGGGACAGGGTAACTATGGCTACACCTTC.

There are a few counts of this clone. The V gene is TRBV30, the J gene TRBJ2-1, with D possibly TRBD2 on 5 matching bases. The CDR3 is 13 residues long. The germline gives CDR1 GTSNPN, CDR2 SVGIG (reference sequence). The V and J ends lost 1 base and 6 bases respectively, with 10 bases between them. CDR3 protein: CAWSGRGPNEQFF. In DNA form, the CDR3 reads TGTGCCTGGAGTGGGAGAGGGCCCAATGAGCAGTTCTTC. The entire variable domain, with the rest obtained from reference TRBV30 and TRBJ2-1, is as follows: SQTIHQWPATLVQPVGSPLSLECTVEGTSNPNLYWYRQAAGRGLQLLFYSVGIGQISSEVPQNLSASRPQDRQFILSSKKLLLSDSGFYLCAWSGRGPNEQFFGPGTRLTVL.

The chain couples TRBV10-2 to TRBJ2-4; perhaps TRBD2 as D (6 bases). Trimming removed 3 bases from V and 1 base from J, with 7 bases in between. CDR1 and CDR2 from the germline V gene are WSHSY and SAAADI. The CDR3 contains 14 residues. The CDR3 reads CASSDGGAKNIQYF. The CDR3 DNA follows: TGCGCCAGCAGTGACGGAGGGGCCAAAAACATTCAGTACTTC.

V and J are TRBV7-2 and TRBJ1-2; D perhaps matches TRBD1 (6 bases). The CDR3 totals 14 residues. The germline gives CDR1 SGHTA, CDR2 FQGNSA. The V and J ends lost 5 bases and 2 bases respectively, with 12 bases between them. CDR3 nucleotides: TGTGCCAGCAGCGCGCGACAGGACAACTATGGCTACACCTTC. Its protein is CASSARQDNYGYTF.

The gene calls are TRBV29-1 and TRBJ2-3; 8 bases match TRBD2. Per germline, CDR1 SQVTM and CDR2 ANQGSEA. The junction had 3 bases not matched to a gene; V was cut back by 1 base and J by 3 bases. This CDR3 is 14 amino acids long. The CDR3: CSVEAGGLTDTQYF. CDR3 bases: TGCAGCGTTGAAGCGGGGGGGCTTACAGATACGCAGTATTTT.

CDR3 loop: CASSKRTGVGGYTF. The DNA of the CDR3 is TGTGCCAGCAGTAAAAGGACAGGGGTGGGGGGCTACACCTTC. V usage is TRBV27 and J usage is TRBJ1-2, with 9 bases identical to TRBD1. The V gene end was trimmed by 5 bases and the J gene end by 8 bases; junction bases not matched to a gene: 9. The CDR3 runs to 14 residues. Germline V gene lookup returns CDR1 MNHEY and CDR2 SMNVEV (reference sequence).

This rearrangement joins TRBV29-1 to TRBJ1-1, with D hard to call. The V and J ends lost 3 bases and 3 bases respectively, with 11 bases between them. This CDR3 has 13 residues. Germline V gene data show CDR1 as SQVTM and CDR2 as ANQGSEA. CDR3 nucleotides: TGCAGCGTTGATTCCCGTGGGGACACTGAAGCTTTCTTT. Translation gives CSVDSRGDTEAFF.

The chain recombines TRBV9 with TRBJ1-6, with unresolved D. CDR3 length: 13 amino acids. Trimming stripped 0 bases from V and 7 bases from J, with 5 bases between. Per germline, CDR1 SGDLS and CDR2 YYNGEE. CDR3 sequence reads: CASSVEGNSPLHF. DNA of the CDR3: TGTGCCAGCAGCGTAGAAGGAAATTCACCCCTCCACTTT.

The CDR3 here is CAWTKTQVDTEAFF. The CDR3 bases are TGTGCCTGGACCAAGACTCAAGTCGACACTGAAGCTTTCTTT. The V and J genes are TRBV30 and TRBJ1-1; no clear D. V was pared by 4 bases and J by 3 bases, with 15 bases between. This CDR3 contains 14 residues. The germline gives CDR1 GTSNPN, CDR2 SVGIG (reference sequence). Together with reference TRBV30 and TRBJ1-1, the CDR3 gives the full variable domain: SQTIHQWPATLVQPVGSPLSLECTVEGTSNPNLYWYRQAAGRGLQLLFYSVGIGQISSEVPQNLSASRPQDRQFILSSKKLLLSDSGFYLCAWTKTQVDTEAFFGQGTRLTVV.

This chain connects TRBV9 to TRBJ2-5; 8 bases agree with TRBD2. Germline assignment: CDR1 SGDLS and CDR2 YYNGEE. Trimming at V came to 0 bases and at J to 5 bases, leaving 12 bases not matched to a gene. The CDR3 runs 17 residues. The CDR3 is CASSVATAGGPRETQYF. In DNA, the CDR3 is TGTGCCAGCAGCGTAGCTACGGCGGGGGGCCCTCGGGAGACCCAGTACTTC.

This sequence joins TRBV19 and TRBJ2-3; 8 bases agree with TRBD2. CDR1 is LNHDA, CDR2 SQIVND, per germline (reference sequence). The CDR3 totals 15 residues. The ends lost 3 bases at V and 4 bases at J; junction bases unmatched: 6. The CDR3, as DNA: TGTGCCAGTAGTATGATGAGCGGGGGAGCAGATACGCAGTATTTT. Its protein is CASSMMSGGADTQYF.

Concerning this clone itself: One end of the junction fails to match germline, which may point to a read error. This chain links TRBV7-2 with TRBJ2-3; 8 bases fit TRBD1. This CDR3 has 16 residues. Germline V gene sequence: CDR1 SGHTA, CDR2 FQGNSA. CDR3 sequence (DNA): TGCGCCAGCAGCCAATCCTCAGGGGGCTTCACAGATACGCAGTATTTT. It yields the protein CASSQSSGGFTDTQYF.

Turning to this clone: Additional DNA sequences in this sample encode the identical CDR3. This sequence joins TRBV29-1 and TRBJ1-2; D gene uncertain. Trimming cost V 3 bases and J 8 bases, with 7 bases left between them. The length of the CDR3 is 10 residues. The germline gives CDR1 SQVTM, CDR2 ANQGSEA. CDR3 sequence reads: CSVDGNGYTF. As DNA, the CDR3 is TGCAGCGTTGACGGGAACGGCTACACCTTC.

This clone was seen a few times. The chain is built from TRBV15 and TRBJ2-1, with D tentatively TRBD1 (6 bases). Germline loops: CDR1 LNHNV, CDR2 YYDKDF (reference sequence). V shed 7 bases and J shed 10 bases, with 14 bases lying between them. The CDR3 spans 12 residues. The DNA for the CDR3 is TGTGCCACCAACCCCGGGACACGAGAGCAGTTCTTC. Protein product: CATNPGTREQFF.

The chain joins TRBV14 to TRBJ2-5; D tentatively fits TRBD1 or TRBD2 (6 bases each). V was clipped by 4 bases and J by 1 base, with 10 bases between them. This CDR3 spans 14 amino acids. Per the germline V gene, CDR1 is SGHDN and CDR2 is FVKESK. The DNA for the CDR3 is TGTGCCAGCAGCCGACGGGGGCTCCAAGAGACCCAGTACTTC. This sequence encodes CASSRRGLQETQYF.

The chain recombines TRBV7-8 with TRBJ1-4; D is uncertain. This CDR3 is built from 18 residues. Germline V gene sequence: CDR1 SGHVS, CDR2 FQNEAQ. V lost 1 base and J 0 bases, leaving 15 bases between the germline ends. CDR3 nucleotide sequence: TGTGCCAGCAGCTTAGAGGCAGGCATAGACCCAACTAATGAAAAACTGTTTTTT. This translates into CASSLEAGIDPTNEKLFF.

The chain has TRBV7-2 and TRBJ2-3, with TRBD2 matching 10 bases. The trim removed 6 bases at V and 6 bases at J, leaving 12 bases unmatched. The CDR3 runs 16 residues. CDR1 and CDR2 from the germline V gene are SGHTA and FQGNSA. The CDR3 DNA reads as TGTGCCAGCAGATGGTCATCTAGCGGGGGTACGGATACGCAGTATTTT. Amino acids: CASRWSSSGGTDTQYF. The full variable domain, rest sourced from reference TRBV7-2 and TRBJ2-3, is GAGVSQSPSNKVTEKGKDVELRCDPISGHTALYWYRQSLGQGLEFLIYFQGNSAPDKSGLPSDRFSAERTGGSVSTLTIQRTQQEDSAVYLCASRWSSSGGTDTQYFGPGTRLTVL.

The chain links TRBV6-1 to TRBJ2-6, with D unresolved. Germline V gene sequence: CDR1 MNHNS, CDR2 SASEGT. V lost 2 bases, J lost 0 bases, and 8 bases lay in between. There are 16 residues in the CDR3. CDR3 residues: CASSESLASGANVLTF. CDR3 sequence (DNA): TGTGCCAGCAGTGAATCTTTGGCCTCTGGGGCCAACGTCCTGACTTTC.

This clone was observed a handful of times. The gene calls are TRBV7-9 and TRBJ2-1, with D tentatively TRBD1 (5 bases). The germline V and J ends were trimmed by 3 bases and 9 bases, with 18 bases remaining between them. This CDR3 region has 15 residues. The V gene's germline CDR1 is SEHNR and CDR2 FQNEAQ (reference sequence). CDR3 sequence: CASSFRVSGSGEQFF. As DNA, the CDR3 is TGTGCCAGCAGCTTTCGCGTTTCAGGGTCGGGTGAGCAGTTCTTC. Full variable domain (rest looked up from reference TRBV7-9 and TRBJ2-1): DTGVSQNPRHKITKRGQNVTFRCDPISEHNRLYWYRQTLGQGPEFLTYFQNEAQLEKSRLLSDRFSAERPKGSFSTLEIQRTEQGDSAMYLCASSFRVSGSGEQFFGPGTRLTVL.

This clone has a handful of counts. The V gene is TRBV7-9, the J gene TRBJ1-6; D ambiguous. V lost 0 bases and J 9 bases, leaving 3 bases between the germline ends. Germline values: CDR1 SEHNR, CDR2 FQNEAQ (reference sequence). The CDR3 extends over 12 amino acids. In DNA, the CDR3 is TGTGCCAGCAGCTTAGCCTTTTCACCCCTCCACTTT. It specifies CASSLAFSPLHF. The whole variable domain, filled in from reference TRBV7-9 and TRBJ1-6, reads DTGVSQNPRHKITKRGQNVTFRCDPISEHNRLYWYRQTLGQGPEFLTYFQNEAQLEKSRLLSDRFSAERPKGSFSTLEIQRTEQGDSAMYLCASSLAFSPLHFGNGTRLTVT.

The table lists this clone with a few counts. CDR3 amino acids: CSVEVTVNEKLFF. In DNA form, the CDR3 reads TGCAGCGTTGAAGTTACAGTCAATGAAAAACTGTTTTTT. The V gene is TRBV29-1, the J gene TRBJ1-4; D is ambiguous. Germline V CDR1 and CDR2: SQVTM, ANQGSEA. The CDR3 sequence is 13 residues long. The V end was cut by 1 base, the J end by 5 bases, with 8 bases between. Looking up the rest from reference TRBV29-1 and TRBJ1-4 gives the full variable domain: SAVISQKPSRDICQRGTSLTIQCQVDSQVTMMFWYRQQPGQSLTLIATANQGSEATYESGFVIDKFPISRPNLTFSTLTVSNMSPEDSSIYLCSVEVTVNEKLFFGSGTQLSVL.

The chain uses TRBV6-1 and TRBJ1-1, with D possibly being TRBD1 (6 bases). V lost 9 bases and J lost 0, with 14 bases in between. The CDR3 runs 14 residues. Germline CDR1 MNHNS, CDR2 SASEGT. CDR3 DNA: TGTGCCAGTAAAACGGGACACATGAACACTGAAGCTTTCTTT. It codes for CASKTGHMNTEAFF.

The chain combines TRBV7-2 with TRBJ1-1, with D tentatively TRBD1 (5 bases). Trimming cost V 1 base and J 3 bases, with 9 bases left between them. The CDR3 contains 14 residues. Germline values: CDR1 SGHTA, CDR2 FQGNSA. The CDR3: CASSLGGTYTEAFF. CDR3 DNA: TGTGCCAGCAGCTTAGGGGGGACTTACACTGAAGCTTTCTTT.

The genes are TRBV2 and TRBJ2-4; D is ambiguous. The CDR3 is 17 residues long. Trimming took off 7 bases at V and 1 base at J, with 20 bases between the two ends. Germline V gives CDR1 SNHLY, CDR2 FYNNEI. The CDR3 nucleotides read TGTGCCAGCACCGAATCCTTAGTTGATGTGGCCAAAAACATTCAGTACTTC. Translated: CASTESLVDVAKNIQYF.

This chain links TRBV23-1 with TRBJ1-6, with no clear D. TRBV23-1 is sorted into the ORF group, with uncertain function. CDR3 length equals 16 residues. V lost 6 bases and J 6 bases, leaving 18 bases between the germline ends. In DNA form, the CDR3 reads TGCGCCAGCAGACACAACGATGTCCGATCTAATTCACCCCTCCACTTT. This sequence encodes CASRHNDVRSNSPLHF.

The table lists this clone with a few counts. V is TRBV15 and J is TRBJ2-5; 7 bases are shared with TRBD1. This CDR3 is 16 amino acids long. The V and J ends lost 2 bases and 0 bases, in that order; junction bases with no gene match: 6. Germline CDR1 is LNHNV and CDR2 is YYDKDF (reference sequence). The CDR3 DNA is TGTGCCACCAGCAGACTGCAGACAGGGAACCAAGAGACCCAGTACTTC. It codes for CATSRLQTGNQETQYF.

This clone was found once. This chain connects TRBV14 to TRBJ2-1; D not certain. Germline V gene lookup returns CDR1 SGHDN and CDR2 FVKESK. This CDR3 is built from 11 residues. V lost 2 bases to trimming and J lost 7 bases, with 3 bases between them. Here the CDR3 reads CASSQLNEQFF. In DNA, the CDR3 is TGTGCCAGCAGCCAATTGAATGAGCAGTTCTTC.

The chain links TRBV7-3 to TRBJ2-6; 7 bases agree with TRBD1. Germline assignment: CDR1 SGHTA and CDR2 FQGTGA. V shed 5 bases, J shed 0 bases, and the junction held 10 bases outside the gene matches. The CDR3 length is 18 residues. The chain's CDR3 is CASSPRPGQSSGANVLTF. CDR3 in DNA: TGTGCCAGCAGCCCAAGACCGGGACAGAGCTCTGGGGCCAACGTCCTGACTTTC.